Listed below are T cell receptor beta chains from one sample, sequenced in a study of blood T cell repertoires in COVID-19. Profiling relied on immunoSEQ multiplex PCR, and the TCRdb table lists in-frame clones only, not all of them. Of roughly 150,000 clones in the sample, 70% to 85% are singletons; the top ten hold around a tenth. Sequences were obtained from peripheral blood. The receptors derive from a woman aged 50 to 60 with acute or convalescent COVID-19. Each CDR3 is given with its conserved first and last residue. Each record gives: clone size, V gene, CDR3 protein. Rows give clone size only sometimes, using once, few, many, or a class for an expanded clone.

clone_size: -
v_call: TRBV4-1
cdr3_aa: CASSQTGQGYNSPLHF

clone_size: -
v_call: TRBV18
cdr3_aa: CASSQLGQGATGELFF

clone_size: -
v_call: TRBV5-1
cdr3_aa: CASSLTGEETQYF

clone_size: -
v_call: TRBV5-1
cdr3_aa: CASRDSGSYNEQFF

clone_size: few
v_call: TRBV5-4
cdr3_aa: CASSLVASGNTGELFF

clone_size: -
v_call: TRBV7-2
cdr3_aa: CASSLVSSGNNERAQFF

clone_size: -
v_call: TRBV20-1
cdr3_aa: CSASRASGDYNEQFF

clone_size: -
v_call: TRBV6-2/TRBV6-3
cdr3_aa: CASSSGQTTSYGYTF

clone_size: few
v_call: TRBV3-1/TRBV3-2
cdr3_aa: CASSQDRQAFQPQHF

clone_size: -
v_call: TRBV3-1/TRBV3-2
cdr3_aa: CASSQPLSPDRGSNQPQHF

clone_size: -
v_call: TRBV3-1/TRBV3-2
cdr3_aa: CASSGRDRNTEAFF

clone_size: -
v_call: TRBV5-4
cdr3_aa: CASSLGGGAVNEQFF

clone_size: -
v_call: TRBV18
cdr3_aa: CASSNNRGSKGNTIYF

clone_size: -
v_call: TRBV7-9
cdr3_aa: CASSLRQGAGETQYF

clone_size: -
v_call: TRBV7-9
cdr3_aa: CASSLGAADNSPLHF

clone_size: -
v_call: TRBV7-2
cdr3_aa: CASSLAYQGAAFF

clone_size: -
v_call: TRBV5-6
cdr3_aa: CASDTAGLPGANVLTF

clone_size: -
v_call: TRBV11-3
cdr3_aa: CASSFSGGSTDTQYF

clone_size: -
v_call: TRBV4-2
cdr3_aa: CASSQPSEESQYF

clone_size: -
v_call: TRBV25-1
cdr3_aa: CASSAYGGRGYTF

clone_size: -
v_call: TRBV6-4
cdr3_aa: CATPTREEEKLFF

clone_size: -
v_call: TRBV6-5
cdr3_aa: CASKTGTLGTEQYF

clone_size: -
v_call: TRBV7-3
cdr3_aa: CASSLSGGPQYF

clone_size: -
v_call: TRBV20-1
cdr3_aa: CSASLQVQETQYF

clone_size: -
v_call: TRBV3-1/TRBV3-2
cdr3_aa: CASSQGRAGELFF

clone_size: few
v_call: TRBV7-2
cdr3_aa: CASSLGGANYGYTF

clone_size: -
v_call: TRBV3-1/TRBV3-2
cdr3_aa: CASSQDLNSAQHF

clone_size: few
v_call: TRBV5-6
cdr3_aa: CASSLWQGLKVYEQYF

clone_size: -
v_call: TRBV6-1
cdr3_aa: CASSEKGGAGGNTIYF

clone_size: -
v_call: TRBV2
cdr3_aa: CASSVVAINEKLFF

clone_size: -
v_call: TRBV5-6
cdr3_aa: CASGPFQGAKGDIQYF

clone_size: -
v_call: TRBV3-1/TRBV3-2
cdr3_aa: CASYGREGEQYF

clone_size: -
v_call: TRBV7-2
cdr3_aa: CASSLAYGLAGLEQYF

clone_size: -
v_call: TRBV4-1
cdr3_aa: CASSQDRGGTDTQYF

clone_size: -
v_call: TRBV25-1
cdr3_aa: CATGLDYGYTF

clone_size: -
v_call: TRBV18
cdr3_aa: CASSPRQGTNTEAFF

clone_size: -
v_call: TRBV7-9
cdr3_aa: CASSSFLGRAGDEQFF

clone_size: -
v_call: TRBV7-2
cdr3_aa: CASSPLSGVVNQPQHF

clone_size: few
v_call: TRBV19
cdr3_aa: CASSTTRGGGTEAFF

clone_size: -
v_call: TRBV5-6
cdr3_aa: CASSVTGSAGFSAFF

clone_size: -
v_call: TRBV20-1
cdr3_aa: CSASPGAAVKQPQHF

clone_size: -
v_call: TRBV18
cdr3_aa: CASSRGQVSNQPQHF

clone_size: -
v_call: TRBV3-1/TRBV3-2
cdr3_aa: CASRTSGSAEKLFF

clone_size: once
v_call: TRBV15
cdr3_aa: CATSRDSADTQYF

clone_size: -
v_call: TRBV5-4
cdr3_aa: CASSAPGQPNTEAFF

clone_size: once
v_call: TRBV4-1
cdr3_aa: CASSTGDRETQYF